Sequencing of this T cell receptor beta chain was carried out in a study of cytomegalovirus exposure and HLA in healthy donors (dated by TCRdb to about 2017). For the wider study: An earlier analysis of approximately 640 of the donors reported 250 to 300 Gb of sequence data and around 110 million unique TCR beta sequences from roughly 180 million T cells. All discovery cohort repertoires had been generated using a single sequencing platform. An early release that covered fewer than 800 HLA-typed donors contained around 300 gigabases of sequencing data and about 93 million unique TCR sequences. Donor age, sex, ethnicity and CMV serostatus were collected together with the repertoire data. Rather than using new phenotypic data, the later analysis identified candidate immune exposures from TCR beta sequences and from how often those sequences occurred across donors. Because of strong linkage in the cohort, roughly five DR-DQ haplotypes were treated as single units for association and clustering. In an earlier analysis of 550 to 700 of the donors, high-throughput TCR beta sequencing was used to judge whether each TCR beta V gene segment behaved as functional or pseudogenic. The number of typed donors differed by locus: roughly 629-630 for A, B, C, DRB1 and DQB1; about 520 for DQA1; approximately 600 for DPA1; and some 430 for DPB1. In addition to the first cohort of around 670 subjects, a separate validation cohort of approximately 110 different subjects was used. Class I and class II HLA loci were covered by the typing at four-digit resolution. In a later genetic analysis, genome-wide SNP genotypes for 398 of the 666 donors were used, and that subset was treated as a discovery cohort. On average, roughly 200,000 unique TCR beta nucleotide sequences were sequenced per donor among some 430 genotyped donors of the cohort, with 15% to 20% of those sequences being non-productive. A later analysis re-examined previously published TCR beta repertoires from hundreds of donors and added high-resolution HLA genotyping to investigate patterns of TCR occurrence. To predict cytomegalovirus infection status, the study brought together high-throughput TCR immunosequencing, statistical association of individual TCRs with disease status, and machine learning. The study aimed to test whether cataloging public T cell receptors could reveal signatures of past pathogen exposure. The T cell repertoires of some 670 subjects were profiled by immunosequencing and related to cytomegalovirus serostatus. Of the roughly 390 genotyped donors, 65% to 90% were placed in the genetic ancestry cluster associated with self-reported Caucasian donors.

Including the terminal cysteine and phenylalanine, the CDR3 comprises 13 residues. Solely the CDR3 DNA is kept, with 39 bases framed from the first base. CDR1 and CDR2, per the germline V gene, are MDHEN and SYDVKM. Relative to germline, V is missing 5 bases and J is missing 4 bases, with 4 bases of the junction outside any gene match. The cohort consisted of some 730 healthy bone marrow donors. At the time of sampling, all cohort members were nominally healthy, though unrecorded immune exposures were likely present. The donor was CMV seronegative and belonged to the group of 380 or so seronegative cohort members. Each donor provided a peripheral blood sample, and peripheral blood mononuclear cells were used for TCR beta sequencing. Genomic DNA was extracted from the blood cell samples with the Qiagen DNeasy Blood Extraction Kit. Library preparation used the immunoSEQ multiplex PCR assay. For the multiplex PCR, a mixture combining 60 forward primers for TCR Vbeta segments and 13 reverse primers for TCR Jbeta segments was used. Amplification of the CDR3 region of rearranged TCR beta genes was performed with a multiplex PCR assay on genomic DNA. Amplified TCR beta libraries were sequenced as 87-base-pair reads on the Illumina HiSeq System. On the authors' methods: Across the 700 or so repertoires, a later analysis counted 80 million or so unique TCR beta chains, about 10 million of which were shared by at least two donors. Raw reads were error-corrected and collapsed into unique sequences by a nearest-neighbor algorithm in which closely related sequences were merged to remove PCR and sequencing errors. V, D and J gene segments were assigned by aligning CDR3 sequences to IMGT reference sequences. For a sequence to be retained, at least a six-nucleotide match to both a V gene segment and a J gene segment was required. Rearrangements were classified as productive when the CDR3 lacked stop codons and remained in frame with V and J, and all other rearrangements were classified as non-productive. Following IMGT convention, CDR3 was defined as the stretch from the second conserved V-encoded cysteine to the conserved J-encoded phenylalanine. The earlier analysis of about 590 of the donors excluded sequences that lacked an unambiguous match to a single V gene segment. In an earlier analysis of 450 to 750 of the donors, a V segment was called functional when productive rearrangements were above 56.7%, and segregating when the standard deviation between donors exceeded 5%. A statistical classification framework was built for diagnosing cytomegalovirus status from the catalog of TCR beta chain sequences. In a later analysis, V and J genes were assigned by comparing TCR nucleotide sequences against IMGT/GENE-DB human TR gene sequences. Using the TCRdist pipeline, a later analysis assigned CDR3 sequences along with most-parsimonious VDJ recombination scenarios. A later analysis defined each TCR beta chain by its CDR3 amino acid sequence plus V-gene family, and excluded reads lacking a unique V-gene family. A later analysis removed over 500 highly shared, low-generation-probability nucleotide sequences to deal with suspected cross-contamination and a sequencing artifact. In a later analysis, a clonal expansion index was calculated for each public chain from normalized within-repertoire ranks of inferred template counts. A later analysis computed generation probabilities with a VDJ recombination model fitted to out-of-frame rearrangements, and checked the results against IGoR. In a later analysis, TCR-TCR, TCR-HLA and TCR-CMV co-occurrence was scored with hypergeometric tests, and a repertoire-size bias correction was applied to TCR pairs. A later analysis estimated false discovery rates by permuting HLA or CMV assignments 20 times. In a later analysis, co-occurring TCRs were grouped using DBSCAN, and TCRdist sequence similarity was added for clustering within HLA-allele-positive subsets. Co-occurrence clustering excluded repertoires with fewer than 30,000 or more than 120,000 public chains, plus five with anomalous nucleotide sharing. Sourced from immuneACCESS, this table was stored by TCRdb with only in-frame sequences that have V and J called. A share of the clones is absent; for the studies checked, an unresolved V gene accounts for under half, and the remainder has no known explanation. D and trimming come from the DNA, and the V and J calls and clone size come from that table. Counted in this sample were about 76,000 clones; 65% to 80% of them appeared once. Around 2.5% of the sample comes from the top ten.

The full study reports these points: In a later genetic analysis, a missense DCLRE1C variant was associated with V-gene and J-gene trimming of TCR beta chains, and the association was replicated in an independent cohort. According to a later analysis, parvovirus B19, influenza, CMV and Epstein-Barr virus appeared linked to several top co-occurrence clusters. In a later analysis, the rate of TCR association differed among HLA loci, with DRB1 alleles having the most associated TCRs and HLA-C alleles having the fewest. At a false discovery rate of 0.05, a later analysis linked 16,000 or so TCR beta sequences to specific HLA alleles. Roughly uniform sequencing depth across donors was assumed in presence/absence analyses, although this assumption may not hold. The authors suggested that the approach could potentially be extended to other disease states and immunological phenotypes. A further reported finding was that TCR beta sequences accurately predicted the HLA-A and HLA-B alleles for most subjects in the first cohort. In an earlier analysis of around 500 of the donors, most TCR beta V segments appeared in productive rearrangements about 87% or about 30% of the time, broadly matching IMGT annotations. While some public TCRs were present in many individuals, most TCR sequences turned up only very rarely across donors. In both the original and validation cohorts, the classifier was reported to diagnose cytomegalovirus status with high specificity and sensitivity. A group of highly shared sequence variants was considered likely to be a technical artifact of the sequencing pipeline. A later genetic analysis reported fewer N-insertions in productive TCRs among donors in an Asian-associated ancestry cluster than the roughly 700-donor mean. The only immune exposure information available for the cohort was CMV serostatus. The study gave a list of 150 to 200 TCR beta chains associated with cytomegalovirus. According to a later analysis, most CMV-associated TCR beta chains appeared to be HLA-restricted, and the HLA associations seemed to be driven largely by CMV exposure. Three of the identified cytomegalovirus-associated TCR beta chains were confirmed in vitro to be specific for cytomegalovirus antigens. When HLA alleles, especially DR and DQ, strongly co-occurred, attributing TCR associations to individual alleles was difficult. The 87-base-pair reads could not distinguish some IMGT-functional V segments, including TRBV6-2 and TRBV6-3, so those segments were excluded. A later analysis found that HLA-associated TCR beta chains were more clonally expanded and had lower generation probabilities than equally common non-associated chains. HLA typing was unavailable for some donors at each locus, so association tests used only the typed subset. Correlated functional status among segregating V segments might be attributable to linkage disequilibrium, but an unknown experimental factor could not be ruled out. The earlier analysis of about 600 of the donors excluded seventeen rarely observed V segments, including chromosome 9 orphons, because counts were too low. The cohort was sequenced for TCR beta chains only, and without alpha or paired-chain data the features that could be detected were limited.

Regarding this clone: The antigen it recognizes is unknown. Base qualities are not at hand, and no much larger clone is one base apart.

Rearrangement joined TRBV28 to TRBJ1-1; TRBD1 lines up with 7 middle nucleotides. This receptor was taken from a man younger than 40 in good health and CMV-seronegative. The sequenced sample was PBMCs. The DNA sequence is as follows: TGTGCCAGCAGTCGGACAGGACCCACTGAAGCTTTCTTT. It translates as CASSRTGPTEAFF.